Described below is a single TCR beta chain sequence and its context. The CDR3 runs to 16 residues. Germline lookup yields CDR1 MNHEY and CDR2 SMNVEV (reference sequence). V lost 0 bases and J 4 bases, leaving 13 bases between the germline ends. Together with a sample-barcoded 5' primer, a J-beta primer mix was included in a second PCR lasting roughly 6 to 12 cycles. Using its own MiXCR run on the 5' RACE reads, TCRdb lists one record per CDR3 protein. The data contain over 1,500,000 distinct CDR3 sequences, roughly 49% of them singletons. The sample originates from a study of blood T cells in healthy people across ages.

The source material was blood. The TCR sequence derives from a woman aged 40 to 55 in good health. The V call is TRBV27, the J call TRBJ1-5, with D unclear. The CDR3 DNA reads TGTGCCAGCAGTTTATCTATGGGCAGAAAGAATCAGCCCCAGCATTTT. Translating it yields CASSLSMGRKNQPQHF.